Each of the 27 T cell receptor beta chains below was sequenced from the same sample in a study of OX40 agonist ivuxolimab in advanced cancers. Here immunoSEQ multiplex PCR was the method, and the copy in TCRdb shows in-frame clones only, minus some. The table lists 80,000 or so clones, 75% to 90% of them singletons. The sequences come from CD4+ or CD8+ T cells sorted from blood, collected in a trial of the OX40 agonist ivuxolimab. These receptors came from an adult with an advanced solid tumor such as melanoma, head and neck, liver or kidney cancer.

This chain joins TRBV19 and TRBJ1-5; tentatively, D is TRBD1 (5 bases). CDR1 and CDR2 from the germline V gene are LNHDA and SQIVND (reference sequence). The V gene lost 5 bases and the J gene lost 2 bases, with 13 bases spanning the gap. The CDR3 totals 15 residues. CDR3 nucleotides: TGTGCCAGTAGTGGGGCTCCACCTGGCAATCAGCCCCAGCATTTT. Its protein product is CASSGAPPGNQPQHF.

CDR3 DNA: TGCGCCAGCAGCTTGATGCTAGCGGGGGGGACCACCGGGGAGCTGTTTTTT. Its translation is CASSLMLAGGTTGELFF. The J gene is TRBJ2-2, the V gene TRBV5-1; 12 nucleotides align to TRBD2. The CDR3 sequence is 17 residues long. V gave up 1 base and J gave up 4 bases; unmatched junction bases: 5. CDR1 and CDR2 from the germline V gene are SGHRS and YFSETQ.

The chain recombines TRBV7-2 with TRBJ2-2; D remains unclear. This CDR3 is built from 14 residues. CDR1 SGHTA and CDR2 FQGNSA come from the germline V gene. Trimming took 10 bases from V and 1 from J, leaving 13 bases between them. CDR3 nucleotides: TGTGCCACCAAACGAACAGTGAACACCGGGGAGCTGTTTTTT. Translated, it gives CATKRTVNTGELFF.

V gene TRBV9 combines with J gene TRBJ2-7, with D unclear. V was shortened by 5 bases and J by 2 bases, with 11 bases between the two germline ends. CDR1 and CDR2 (germline): SGDLS, YYNGEE. This CDR3 has 13 residues. CDR3 region: CASSRDWAYEQYF. The CDR3 nucleotides read TGTGCCAGCAGTCGTGATTGGGCCTACGAGCAGTACTTC. Full variable domain (remainder filled in from reference TRBV9 and TRBJ2-7): DSGVTQTPKHLITATGQRVTLRCSPRSGDLSVYWYQQSLDQGLQFLIQYYNGEERAKGNILERFSAQQFPDLHSELNLSSLELGDSALYFCASSRDWAYEQYFGPGTRLTVT.

The chain is built from TRBV5-1 and TRBJ1-3, with D maybe TRBD1 (6 bases). The CDR3 extends over 15 amino acids. V gave up 5 bases and J gave up 2 bases, with 14 bases separating them. Germline CDR1 is SGHRS and CDR2 is YFSETQ. This chain's CDR3 is CASRPTGSTGNTIYF. The CDR3 coding sequence is TGCGCCAGCAGGCCTACAGGGTCCACTGGAAACACCATATATTTT.

The chain combines TRBV9 with TRBJ1-2, with 7 bases fitting TRBD1. J lost 8 bases, V lost 0 bases, and 10 bases had no gene match. The V gene's germline CDR1 is SGDLS and CDR2 YYNGEE. CDR3 size: 15 residues. CDR3 in amino acids: CASSVAGTDPRGYTF. Written as DNA, the CDR3 is TGTGCCAGCAGCGTAGCTGGGACAGACCCGAGGGGCTACACCTTC.

This clone was seen only a few times. V usage is TRBV4-3 and J usage is TRBJ2-3, with a tentative D call TRBD1 (5 bases). This CDR3 is built from 15 residues. Trimming took off 4 bases at V and 4 bases at J, with 15 bases between the two ends. From germline, CDR1 is LGHNA and CDR2 YSLEER. CDR3 sequence: CASSRAGITPDTQYF. In nucleotides, the CDR3 is TGCGCCAGCAGCCGAGCAGGGATTACTCCAGATACGCAGTATTTT.

The chain links TRBV4-2 to TRBJ2-1; D is unclear. The germline CDR1 and CDR2 sequences are LGHNA and YNFKEQ. Trimming pared 0 bases from V and 3 bases from J, leaving 6 bases between. The length of the CDR3 is 14 residues. The CDR3 sequence is CASSQDSSYNEQFF. As DNA, the CDR3 is TGTGCCAGCAGCCAAGATTCCAGCTACAATGAGCAGTTCTTC.

This clone was counted a single time. The rearrangement joins TRBV2 to TRBJ2-3; possible D gene TRBD1, 6 bases. The CDR3 covers 14 residues. V lost 4 bases and J 3 bases, leaving 11 bases between the germline ends. The germline gives CDR1 SNHLY, CDR2 FYNNEI. The CDR3 loop is CASSVGQGTDTQYF. DNA for the CDR3: TGTGCCAGCAGTGTGGGACAAGGGACAGATACGCAGTATTTT.

The V gene is TRBV4-1, the J gene TRBJ2-1, with 9 positions matching TRBD2. The V and J ends lost 4 bases and 7 bases, in that order; junction bases with no gene match: 14. Germline CDR1 is MGHRA and CDR2 is YSYEKL. This CDR3 has 17 residues. The CDR3 sequence is CASSPFRGASGENEQFF. CDR3 bases: TGCGCCAGCAGCCCATTCCGTGGGGCTAGCGGGGAGAATGAGCAGTTCTTC.

V gene TRBV28 combines with J gene TRBJ2-6, with D possibly TRBD2 on 5 matching bases. Germline V gives CDR1 MDHEN, CDR2 SYDVKM. The CDR3 totals 16 residues. Trimming pared 5 bases from V and 8 bases from J, leaving 19 bases between. The DNA for the CDR3 is TGTGCCAGCAGTGAGGTCGGGGAAAGAGGCTCCAACGTCCTGACTTTC. The encoded protein is CASSEVGERGSNVLTF.

This chain uses TRBV4-3 with TRBJ2-1; 7 bases agree with TRBD2. The CDR3 consists of 14 residues. The germline V gene encodes CDR1 LGHNA and CDR2 YSLEER. The junction had 0 bases not matched to a gene; V was cut back by 1 base and J by 3 bases. CDR3 coding DNA: TGCGCCAGCAGCCAAGCGGGGGGCTACAATGAGCAGTTCTTC. Translated: CASSQAGGYNEQFF.

The V call is TRBV6-5, the J call TRBJ2-5; 9 positions match TRBD1. V dropped 0 bases and J dropped 5; count of bases not matched to a gene: 4. This CDR3 spans 15 amino acids. Per germline, CDR1 MNHEY and CDR2 SVGAGI. The CDR3 nucleotides read TGTGCCAGCAGTTACTCGGACAGGGGCGGGGAGACCCAGTACTTC. Amino acid sequence: CASSYSDRGGETQYF.

The CDR3 here is CSAATGGVGDQPQHF. CDR3 coding DNA: TGCAGCGCAGCGACAGGGGGCGTTGGTGACCAGCCCCAGCATTTT. The chain carries TRBV29-1 and TRBJ1-5, with 10 bases aligning to TRBD1. Losses at the gene ends were 7 bases for V and 7 bases for J; bases not matched to a gene: 13. The germline V gene has CDR1 SQVTM and CDR2 ANQGSEA. This CDR3 comprises 15 residues.

The sample holds many counts of this clone. The chain joins TRBV19 to TRBJ1-2; D is ambiguous. The CDR3 is made up of 13 amino acids. Germline-derived CDR1 and CDR2 are LNHDA and SQIVND (reference sequence). Deletions cut 3 bases from V and 4 bases from J, with 9 bases between. For the CDR3, the DNA is TGTGCCAGTAGTATTGTGAACACCTATGGCTACACCTTC. It specifies CASSIVNTYGYTF. Based on the CDR3 plus reference TRBV19 and TRBJ1-2, the full variable domain is DGGITQSPKYLFRKEGQNVTLSCEQNLNHDAMYWYRQDPGQGLRLIYYSQIVNDFQKGDIAEGYSVSREKKESFPLTVTSAQKNPTAFYLCASSIVNTYGYTFGSGTRLTVV.

This chain connects TRBV9 to TRBJ1-2; D is unresolved. The CDR3 has 14 amino acids. CDR1 is SGDLS, CDR2 YYNGEE, per germline. The V end was cut by 0 bases, the J end by 4 bases, with 10 bases between. The CDR3 DNA is TGTGCCAGCAGCGTAGACAGTGCTCGCTATGGCTACACCTTC. This encodes CASSVDSARYGYTF.

The rearrangement links TRBV29-1 to TRBJ2-1; 9 positions match TRBD2. There are 11 residues in the CDR3. Germline V lookup: CDR1 SQVTM, CDR2 ANQGSEA. V lost 7 bases to trimming and J lost 8 bases; unmatched junction nucleotides: 3. The CDR3 protein is CSAGTSHEQFF. CDR3 DNA: TGCAGCGCCGGGACTAGCCATGAGCAGTTCTTC.

This chain uses TRBV30 with TRBJ1-5; TRBD1 matches 7 bases. Germline assignment: CDR1 GTSNPN and CDR2 SVGIG (reference sequence). CDR3 length: 15 amino acids. V gave up 3 bases and J gave up 5 bases; unmatched junction bases: 10. This chain's CDR3 is CAWSPDDRDDQPQHF. The CDR3 DNA is TGTGCCTGGAGCCCCGACGACAGGGATGATCAGCCCCAGCATTTT.

The gene calls are TRBV19 and TRBJ2-5; D possibly matches TRBD1 or TRBD2 (6 bases each). Trimming cost V 7 bases and J 5 bases, with 17 bases left between them. From germline, CDR1 is LNHDA and CDR2 SQIVND (reference sequence). The CDR3 spans 14 residues. As DNA, the CDR3 is TGTGCCAGTAAACTTACGGGGGCGGGGGAGACCCAGTACTTC. Amino acid sequence: CASKLTGAGETQYF.

As DNA, the CDR3 is TGTGCCAGCAGCTTAGCAGCAGGGTCCTACGAGCAGTACTTC. Its translation: CASSLAAGSYEQYF. The chain carries TRBV11-2 and TRBJ2-7; D is possibly TRBD1 (5 bases). V lost 1 base and J 1 base, leaving 8 bases between the germline ends. The CDR3 loop spans 14 amino acids. From germline, CDR1 is SGHAT and CDR2 FQNNGV.

This clone was seen a few times. The chain uses TRBV28 and TRBJ2-1; D remains unclear. Trimming left V 5 bases short and J 6 bases short, with 14 bases between. The CDR3 sequence is 14 residues long. Germline V CDR1 and CDR2: MDHEN, SYDVKM. CDR3 residues: CASSPSSGINEQFF. The CDR3 nucleotides read TGTGCCAGCAGTCCCTCTTCAGGAATCAATGAGCAGTTCTTC.

The rearrangement links TRBV7-9 to TRBJ1-1; no clear D. The CDR3 is 13 amino acids. Germline assignment: CDR1 SEHNR and CDR2 FQNEAQ (reference sequence). The V end was cut by 1 base, the J end by 1 base, with 4 bases between. For the CDR3, the DNA is TGTGCCAGCAGCTTAGTTGGGAACACTGAAGCTTTCTTT. Protein: CASSLVGNTEAFF.

This sequence joins TRBV19 and TRBJ1-2, with TRBD1 identical over 11 bases. After removal of 4 bases from V and 7 bases from J, the junction contained 8 bases not matched to a gene. The CDR3 is made up of 15 amino acids. Germline V CDR1 and CDR2: LNHDA, SQIVND (reference sequence). DNA for the CDR3: TGTGCCAGTAGTACCCCGGGACAGGGGGTAGGTGGCTACACCTTC. Its protein product is CASSTPGQGVGGYTF.

The V call is TRBV19, the J call TRBJ2-2; unclear D gene. The V gene's germline CDR1 is LNHDA and CDR2 SQIVND (reference sequence). CDR3 length: 13 amino acids. Trimming stripped 6 bases from V and 1 base from J, with 6 bases between. The CDR3 sequence: CASRRGNTGELFF. CDR3 DNA: TGTGCCAGTAGGCGCGGGAACACCGGGGAGCTGTTTTTT.

The chain couples TRBV5-1 to TRBJ1-1, with TRBD1 identical over 8 bases. Germline V gives CDR1 SGHRS, CDR2 YFSETQ. Losses at the gene ends were 5 bases for V and 1 base for J; bases not matched to a gene: 7. The CDR3 length is 15 residues. CDR3 residues: CASSTTGTGNTEAFF. As DNA, the CDR3 is TGCGCCAGCAGTACCACCGGGACAGGGAACACTGAAGCTTTCTTT.

The chain links TRBV18 to TRBJ1-6, with a weak D call TRBD1 (5 bases). Per the germline V gene, CDR1 is KGHSH and CDR2 is LQKENI. Deletions cut 6 bases from V and 8 bases from J, with 17 bases between. The CDR3 is 15 amino acids. CDR3 coding DNA: TGTGCCAGCTCCGCGACGGGACTGGGATATTCACCCCTCCACTTT. Amino acid sequence: CASSATGLGYSPLHF.

The chain uses TRBV30 and TRBJ1-4; D is perhaps TRBD1 (5 bases). The CDR3 extends over 13 amino acids. Looked up from germline, CDR1 is GTSNPN and CDR2 is SVGIG (reference sequence). Trimming left V 8 bases short and J 10 bases short, with 20 bases between. The DNA of the CDR3 is TGTGCCAGCCGCCTGGGGGGATCGGGAAAACTGTTTTTT. This translates into CASRLGGSGKLFF.